The rows below give T cell receptor beta chains drawn from one sample of a study of blood T cell repertoires in COVID-19. Measured with immunoSEQ multiplex PCR; TCRdb has only the in-frame clones, and not every one. This table holds 300,000 or so clones, about 90% found once. The material sequenced was PBMCs or T cells enriched from blood (not recorded which). The receptors come from a woman aged 45-59 years who had been exposed to COVID-19. Both conserved end residues are part of each CDR3. D genes are given only for firm matches. Clone sizes are given selectively: once, few, many, or a class where the clone is expanded.

d_call,j_call,clone_size,cdr3_length,v_call,cdr3_aa,cdr3_nt
-,TRBJ1-3,-,15,TRBV7-9,CASSPLGDIGNTIYF,TGTGCCAGCAGCCCCCTCGGTGACATCGGAAACACCATATATTTT
-,TRBJ1-5,-,16,TRBV28,CASSSRTDYSNQPQHF,TGTGCCAGCAGTTCTCGGACAGACTATAGCAATCAGCCCCAGCATTTT
-,TRBJ1-4,once,13,TRBV5-1,CASSLGRGEKLFF,TGCGCCAGCAGCTTAGGGCGGGGTGAAAAACTGTTTTTT
TRBD1,TRBJ1-2,-,14,TRBV19,CASSRQGPNYGYTF,TGTGCCAGTAGCCGACAGGGGCCTAACTATGGCTACACCTTC
TRBD1,TRBJ2-1,-,16,TRBV19,CASSVTGGGSYNEQFF,TGTGCCAGTAGTGTGACAGGGGGTGGCTCCTACAATGAGCAGTTCTTC
TRBD1,TRBJ2-1,-,15,TRBV7-9,CASSLTGGSYNEQFF,TGTGCCAGCAGCTTGACAGGGGGCTCCTACAATGAGCAGTTCTTC
TRBD1,TRBJ1-1,-,13,TRBV14,CATRDRVWNEAFF,TGTGCGACCAGGGACAGGGTGTGGAATGAAGCTTTCTTT
TRBD1,TRBJ2-7,-,17,TRBV6-6,CASSPFAWTGPKQEQYF,TGTGCCAGCAGTCCCTTCGCCTGGACAGGCCCAAAGCAGGAGCAGTACTTC
-,TRBJ1-2,few,14,TRBV28,CASSLTTSPYGYTF,TGTGCCAGCAGTTTAACCACTTCCCCCTATGGCTACACCTTC
TRBD2,TRBJ2-3,-,14,TRBV7-9,CASSQTGGTDTQYF,TGTGCCAGCAGCCAGACGGGGGGGACAGATACGCAGTATTTT
TRBD1,TRBJ2-1,-,13,TRBV3-1/TRBV3-2,CASRQGSYNEQFF,TGTGCCAGTCGACAGGGCTCCTACAATGAGCAGTTCTTC
TRBD2,TRBJ2-1,-,17,TRBV5-1,CASSRGLAGINFNEQFF,TGCGCCAGCAGCCGGGGACTAGCGGGGATCAATTTCAATGAGCAGTTCTTC
-,TRBJ1-2,-,14,TRBV4-2,CASSQGGGGYGYTF,TGTGCCAGCAGCCAGGGGGGAGGGGGCTATGGCTACACCTTC
TRBD1,TRBJ2-7,once,18,TRBV4-2,CASSQDGMGQGAIYEQYF,TGTGCCAGCAGCCAAGATGGGATGGGACAGGGGGCGATCTACGAGCAGTACTTC
TRBD1,TRBJ1-2,few,14,TRBV19,CASSTGQGVVGYTF,TGTGCCAGTAGTACGGGACAGGGTGTAGTAGGCTACACCTTC
-,TRBJ1-3,-,16,TRBV5-1,CASSLAGASSGNTIYF,TGCGCCAGCAGCTTGGCAGGGGCTTCTTCTGGAAACACCATATATTTT
-,TRBJ1-3,few,17,TRBV3-1/TRBV3-2,CASSPTFPGQFGNTIYF,TGTGCCAGCAGCCCTACCTTTCCAGGGCAGTTTGGAAACACCATATATTTT
-,TRBJ1-1,-,12,TRBV19,CASKTGSTEAFF,TGTGCCAGTAAGACCGGGAGCACTGAAGCTTTCTTT
TRBD1,TRBJ1-2,-,14,TRBV9,CASSVGGGDYGYTF,TGTGCCAGCAGCGTAGGAGGGGGCGACTATGGCTACACCTTC
-,TRBJ2-3,-,12,TRBV19,CASTSDRGTQYF,TGTGCCAGTACCTCAGATAGGGGTACGCAGTATTTT
-,TRBJ1-5,-,16,TRBV24-1,CATSDAGTNSNQPQHF,TGTGCCACCAGTGATGCCGGGACAAATAGCAATCAGCCCCAGCATTTT
TRBD2,TRBJ2-7,-,15,TRBV10-3,CAISEELAGISEQYF,TGTGCCATCAGTGAAGAACTAGCGGGGATAAGCGAGCAGTACTTC
TRBD1,TRBJ1-1,-,16,TRBV3-1/TRBV3-2,CASSPHPGGVNTEAFF,TGTGCCAGCAGCCCGCATCCAGGGGGTGTGAACACTGAAGCTTTCTTT
-,TRBJ2-3,-,15,TRBV5-1,CASSPQTGSGDTQYF,TGCGCCAGCAGCCCTCAGACAGGTAGCGGGGATACGCAGTATTTT
TRBD1,TRBJ2-7,-,16,TRBV5-1,CASSLAWTGTFYEQYF,TGCGCCAGCAGCTTGGCCTGGACAGGGACTTTCTACGAGCAGTACTTC
-,TRBJ2-3,-,14,TRBV27,CASSFWGGTDTQYF,TGTGCCAGCAGTTTTTGGGGAGGCACAGATACGCAGTATTTT
TRBD1,TRBJ2-7,-,16,TRBV5-6,CASSGPGQRSSYEQYF,TGTGCCAGCAGCGGCCCGGGACAGCGGAGCTCCTACGAGCAGTACTTC
TRBD2,TRBJ2-3,-,18,TRBV4-1,CASSQGRGLAGPTDTQYF,TGCGCCAGCAGCCAAGGAAGGGGCCTAGCGGGGCCCACAGATACGCAGTATTTT
TRBD1,TRBJ2-1,once,16,TRBV23-1,CASSDLTGQDNNEQFF,TGCGCCAGCAGCGACTTGACGGGACAGGACAACAATGAGCAGTTCTTC
TRBD2,TRBJ2-1,-,16,TRBV5-4,CASSGLVGLAYNEQFF,TGTGCCAGCAGCGGGCTGGTCGGACTAGCCTACAATGAGCAGTTCTTC
TRBD2,TRBJ2-1,few,17,TRBV4-2,CASSSGLAGGRGNEQFF,TGTGCCAGCAGCTCCGGACTAGCGGGGGGGCGCGGCAATGAGCAGTTCTTC
TRBD1,TRBJ1-3,few,15,TRBV7-8,CASSLQGAGGNTIYF,TGTGCCAGCAGCTTACAGGGGGCTGGTGGAAACACCATATATTTT
-,TRBJ1-1,-,13,TRBV2,CASSEWGDTEAFF,TGTGCCAGCAGTGAATGGGGGGATACTGAAGCTTTCTTT
-,TRBJ1-6,-,16,TRBV19,CASSTRHGGADSPLHF,TGTGCCAGTAGTACCCGACATGGCGGGGCGGATTCACCCCTCCACTTT
TRBD1,TRBJ1-3,-,18,TRBV28,CASSFVSRGLVSGNTIYF,TGTGCCAGCAGTTTCGTCAGCAGGGGGCTAGTGTCTGGAAACACCATATATTTT
TRBD1,TRBJ1-5,-,16,TRBV2,CASSGQGSYSNQPQHF,TGTGCCAGCAGTGGACAGGGCTCATATAGCAATCAGCCCCAGCATTTT
-,TRBJ1-4,-,16,TRBV11-2,CASSSRIQGGSEKLFF,TGTGCCAGCAGCTCGCGCATACAGGGAGGGAGTGAAAAACTGTTTTTT
TRBD1,TRBJ1-1,-,15,TRBV28,CASSSPTGGYTEAFF,TGTGCCAGCAGTTCCCCGACAGGGGGATACACTGAAGCTTTCTTT
TRBD1,TRBJ1-2,-,14,TRBV5-1,CASSSGQENYGYTF,TGCGCCAGCAGTTCGGGACAGGAGAACTATGGCTACACCTTC
TRBD1,TRBJ2-6,-,19,TRBV3-1/TRBV3-2,CASSPTGTGGGSGANVLTF,TGTGCCAGCAGCCCCACCGGGACAGGGGGTGGAAGTGGGGCCAACGTCCTGACTTTC
TRBD1,TRBJ2-7,once,13,TRBV10-3,CAIRTGNFAEQYF,TGTGCCATAAGGACAGGGAATTTCGCCGAGCAGTACTTC
-,TRBJ1-2,-,15,TRBV10-3,CAISEGSITIYGYTF,TGTGCCATCAGTGAGGGCTCAATCACTATTTATGGCTACACCTTC
-,TRBJ2-1,once,16,TRBV4-1,CASSQENGGAYNEQFF,TGCGCCAGCAGCCAAGAGAACGGCGGTGCCTACAATGAGCAGTTCTTC
TRBD2,TRBJ2-1,-,16,TRBV5-5,CASSLGLAATNNEQFF,TGTGCCAGCAGCTTAGGACTAGCGGCCACCAACAATGAGCAGTTCTTC
TRBD2,TRBJ2-3,-,15,TRBV5-4,CASSLTGGPTDTQYF,TGTGCCAGCAGCTTGACGGGGGGGCCTACAGATACGCAGTATTTT
-,TRBJ2-7,-,12,TRBV18,CASSVDIYEQYF,TGTGCCAGCTCAGTAGACATCTACGAGCAGTACTTC
-,TRBJ2-1,-,14,TRBV7-2,CASSLVSGNNEQFF,TGTGCCAGCAGCTTAGTATCGGGAAACAATGAGCAGTTCTTC